This T cell receptor (beta chain) was identified during a study of blood T cell repertoires in COVID-19. Study at large: Whether acute or convalescent, the COVID-19 samples came from the United States, Italy and Spain. T cells, B-cell-depleted T cells, or PBMCs provided the cDNA or gDNA that served as material.

This CDR3 spans 19 amino acids. This clone was seen a handful of times. Original methodology: Counts of nucleated cells, estimated from reference gene primer amplification, were obtained. This table comes from immunoSEQ multiplex PCR, and its TCRdb copy is limited to in-frame clones, with some not included. V, J and clone size derive from that table, while D and trimming were established from the DNA sequence. The repertoire includes hundreds of thousands of clones, approximately 87% of them detected once, and roughly 4% sits in the top ten. This clonotype was sampled from a woman aged 50 to 60 with active or convalescent COVID-19. This chain links TRBV1 with TRBJ2-1; whether TRBD2, the table's D call, matches the DNA was not checked. TRBV1 is recorded as a pseudogene. Sequencing was performed on peripheral blood. The DNA of the CDR3 is TGCACCAGCAGCCATGTAGCCCTAGCGGGGGGGTCCCCTTACAATGAGCAGTTCTTC. Amino acids: CTSSHVALAGGSPYNEQFF.